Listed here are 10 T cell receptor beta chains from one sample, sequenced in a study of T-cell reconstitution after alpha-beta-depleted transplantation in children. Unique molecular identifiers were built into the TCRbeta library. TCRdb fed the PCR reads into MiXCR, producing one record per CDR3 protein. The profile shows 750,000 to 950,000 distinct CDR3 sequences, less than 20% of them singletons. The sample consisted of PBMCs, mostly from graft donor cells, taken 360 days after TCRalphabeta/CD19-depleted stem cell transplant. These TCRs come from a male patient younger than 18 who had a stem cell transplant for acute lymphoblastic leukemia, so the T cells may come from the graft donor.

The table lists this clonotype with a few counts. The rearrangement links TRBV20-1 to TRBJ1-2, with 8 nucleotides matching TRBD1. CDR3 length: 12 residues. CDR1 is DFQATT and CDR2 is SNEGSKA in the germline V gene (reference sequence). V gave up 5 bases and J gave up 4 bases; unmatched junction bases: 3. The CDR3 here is CSAGQGGYGYTF. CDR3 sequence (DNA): TGCAGTGCTGGACAGGGCGGCTATGGCTACACCTTC.

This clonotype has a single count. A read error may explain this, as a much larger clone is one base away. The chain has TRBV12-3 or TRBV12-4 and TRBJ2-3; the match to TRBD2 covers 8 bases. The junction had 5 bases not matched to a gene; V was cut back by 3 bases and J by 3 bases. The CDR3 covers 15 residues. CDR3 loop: CASSFPSGYTDTQYF. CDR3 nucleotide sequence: TGTGCCAGCAGTTTTCCTAGCGGGTATACAGATACGCAGTATTTT.

In nucleotides, the CDR3 is TGCAGTGCCAGTTTACAGGCGATAGATCAGCCCCAGCATTTT. Translating gives CSASLQAIDQPQHF. The chain combines TRBV20-1 with TRBJ1-5; a weak D match, TRBD1 (5 bases). There are 14 residues in the CDR3. Germline V gene data show CDR1 as DFQATT and CDR2 as SNEGSKA (reference sequence). The ends were cut back, 6 bases at V and 5 bases at J, with 17 bases in the middle.

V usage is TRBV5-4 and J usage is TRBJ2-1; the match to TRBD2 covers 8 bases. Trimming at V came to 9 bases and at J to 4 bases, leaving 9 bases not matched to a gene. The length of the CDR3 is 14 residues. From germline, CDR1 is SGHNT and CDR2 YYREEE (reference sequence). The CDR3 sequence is CAIDPGGPYNEQFF. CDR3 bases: TGTGCCATCGACCCGGGAGGGCCTTACAATGAGCAGTTCTTC.

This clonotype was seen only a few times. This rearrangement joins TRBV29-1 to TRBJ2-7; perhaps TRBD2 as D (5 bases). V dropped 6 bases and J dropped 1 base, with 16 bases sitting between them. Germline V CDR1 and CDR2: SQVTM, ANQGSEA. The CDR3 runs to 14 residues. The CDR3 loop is CSVILLVRSYEQYF. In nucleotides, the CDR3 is TGCAGCGTCATCCTACTAGTAAGGTCCTACGAGCAGTACTTC.

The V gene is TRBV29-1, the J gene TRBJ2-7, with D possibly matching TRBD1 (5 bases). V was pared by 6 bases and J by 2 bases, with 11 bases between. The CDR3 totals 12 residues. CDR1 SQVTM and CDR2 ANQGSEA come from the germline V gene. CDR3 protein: CSVWTLTYEQYF. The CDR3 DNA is TGCAGCGTCTGGACACTAACCTACGAGCAGTACTTC.

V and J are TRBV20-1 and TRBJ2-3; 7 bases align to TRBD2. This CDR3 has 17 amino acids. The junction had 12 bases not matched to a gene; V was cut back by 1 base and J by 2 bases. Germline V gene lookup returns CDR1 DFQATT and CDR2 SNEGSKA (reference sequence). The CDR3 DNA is TGCAGTGCTAGAGCCCCAATGGGGGGAGGGCCCACAGATACGCAGTATTTT. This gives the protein CSARAPMGGGPTDTQYF.

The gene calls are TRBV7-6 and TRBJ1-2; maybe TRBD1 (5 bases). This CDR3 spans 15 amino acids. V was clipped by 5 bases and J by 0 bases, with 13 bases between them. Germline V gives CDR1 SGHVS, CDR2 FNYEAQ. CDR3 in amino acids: CASSPLETANYGYTF. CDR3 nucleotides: TGTGCCAGCAGCCCCCTGGAGACAGCTAACTATGGCTACACCTTC. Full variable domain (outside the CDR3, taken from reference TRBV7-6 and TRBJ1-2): GAGVSQSPRYKVTKRGQDVALRCDPISGHVSLYWYRQALGQGPEFLTYFNYEAQQDKSGLPNDRFSAERPEGSISTLTIQRTEQRDSAMYRCASSPLETANYGYTFGSGTRLTVV.

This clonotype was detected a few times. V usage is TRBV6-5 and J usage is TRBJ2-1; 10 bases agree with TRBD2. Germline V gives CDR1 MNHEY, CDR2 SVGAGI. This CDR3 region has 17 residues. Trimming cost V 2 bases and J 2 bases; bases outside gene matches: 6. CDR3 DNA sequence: TGTGCCAGCAGTTACCCTTCGAGCGGGAGGGCCTACAATGAGCAGTTCTTC. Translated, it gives CASSYPSSGRAYNEQFF.

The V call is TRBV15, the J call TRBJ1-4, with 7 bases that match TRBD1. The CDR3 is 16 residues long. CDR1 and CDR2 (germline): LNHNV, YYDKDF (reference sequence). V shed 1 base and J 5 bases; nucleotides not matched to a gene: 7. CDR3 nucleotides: TGTGCCACCAGCAGAGTGGAATCGACAGGGAATGAAAAACTGTTTTTT. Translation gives CATSRVESTGNEKLFF.